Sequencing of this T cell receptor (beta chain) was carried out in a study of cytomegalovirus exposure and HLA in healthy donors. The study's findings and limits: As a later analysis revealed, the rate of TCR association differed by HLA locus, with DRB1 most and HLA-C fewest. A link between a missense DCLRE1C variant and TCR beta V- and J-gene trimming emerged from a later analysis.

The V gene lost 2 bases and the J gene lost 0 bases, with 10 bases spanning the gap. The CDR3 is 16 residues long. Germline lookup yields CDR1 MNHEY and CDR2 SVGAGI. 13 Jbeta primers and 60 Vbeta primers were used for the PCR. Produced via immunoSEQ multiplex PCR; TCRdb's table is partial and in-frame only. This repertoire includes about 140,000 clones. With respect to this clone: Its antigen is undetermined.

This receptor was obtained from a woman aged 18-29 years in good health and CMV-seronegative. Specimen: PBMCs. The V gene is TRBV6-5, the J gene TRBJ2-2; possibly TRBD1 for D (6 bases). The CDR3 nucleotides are TGTGCCAGCAGTTACGTTAGGACAGCGAACACCGGGGAGCTGTTTTTT. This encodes CASSYVRTANTGELFF.